This passage covers 8 T cell receptor beta chains from one sample sequenced in a study of blood T cell repertoires in COVID-19. Data came from immunoSEQ multiplex PCR; TCRdb stores just in-frame clones and leaves some out. The sample lists fewer than 450,000 clones, around 88% occurring once. The sample comprised peripheral blood. The receptors originated from a woman between 45 and 60 years old with COVID-19, enrolled during active disease.

The chain joins TRBV5-1 to TRBJ1-1, with a possible D match to TRBD1 (6 bases). CDR1 and CDR2 (germline): SGHRS, YFSETQ. V dropped 2 bases and J dropped 8 bases, with 16 bases sitting between them. This CDR3 has 14 amino acids. CDR3 sequence reads: CASSFLGAQREAFF. CDR3 DNA: TGCGCCAGCAGCTTCTTGGGGGCGCAGAGGGAAGCTTTCTTT.

V usage is TRBV18 and J usage is TRBJ1-4, with 9 bases that match TRBD1. The germline gives CDR1 KGHSH, CDR2 LQKENI. The CDR3 has 16 residues. V trimming: 5 bases; J trimming: 3 bases; junction bases outside the gene matches: 7. CDR3 nucleotide sequence: TGTGCCAGCTCATTCACAGGGGGCCTGTCTAATGAAAAACTGTTTTTT. The encoded protein is CASSFTGGLSNEKLFF.

This clone was recorded once. The J gene is TRBJ1-2, the V gene TRBV5-5; TRBD1 might be the D (5 bases). Germline assignment: CDR1 SGHKS and CDR2 YYEKEE (reference sequence). V was trimmed by 4 bases and J by 7 bases, leaving 14 bases between them. The CDR3 totals 13 residues. The CDR3 DNA follows: TGTGCCAGCAGCCCGCGCGGGGGTGGTGGCTACACCTTC. Translated: CASSPRGGGGYTF.

The chain is built from TRBV7-2 and TRBJ1-5; D gene ambiguous. V was cut by 5 bases and J by 4 bases, with 9 bases left in between. Germline V lookup: CDR1 SGHTA, CDR2 FQGNSA. This CDR3 is 13 amino acids long. The CDR3 DNA sequence: TGTGCCAGCAGCCCCGAGCGGAATCAGCCCCAGCATTTT. Its protein is CASSPERNQPQHF.

The rearrangement links TRBV3-1 (or the pseudogene TRBV3-2) to TRBJ2-1, with D hard to call. Trimming shortened V by 1 base and J by 8 bases, and 6 bases separated the two germline ends. The CDR3 is made up of 12 amino acids. Germline-derived CDR1 and CDR2 are LGHDT and YNNKEL (reference sequence). This CDR3 reads CASSQVRHEQFF. The CDR3 DNA sequence: TGTGCCAGCAGCCAAGTGCGGCATGAGCAGTTCTTC.

Turning to this clone: This CDR3 is also generated by other DNA sequences in the sample. This chain uses TRBV7-2 with TRBJ1-1, with D possibly matching TRBD1 (5 bases). Trimming shortened V by 4 bases and J by 2 bases, and 8 bases separated the two germline ends. The CDR3 is made up of 13 amino acids. Germline CDR1 SGHTA, CDR2 FQGNSA. The CDR3 spells CASSSQVNTEAFF. DNA for the CDR3: TGTGCCAGCAGCTCACAGGTTAACACTGAAGCTTTCTTT.

This clone was found a few times. This chain links TRBV10-3 with TRBJ1-1, with 10 bases matching TRBD1. V gave up 4 bases and J gave up 1 base; unmatched junction bases: 3. The CDR3 covers 15 residues. Germline CDR1 is ENHRY and CDR2 is SYGVKD. The CDR3 region has the DNA TGTGCCATCAGTGGGACAGGGGGATGGAACACTGAAGCTTTCTTT. Translated, it gives CAISGTGGWNTEAFF.

The V gene is TRBV7-9, the J gene TRBJ1-1; the match to TRBD1 covers 7 bases. Germline loops: CDR1 SEHNR, CDR2 FQNEAQ (reference sequence). CDR3 length: 13 residues. V was pared by 4 bases and J by 6 bases, with 5 bases of the junction left unmatched. The CDR3: CASSSQGLAEAFF. The CDR3 coding sequence is TGTGCCAGCAGCTCACAGGGGTTAGCTGAAGCTTTCTTT.